Reported below is one TCR beta chain. Its antigen is still unknown. Base qualities are not recorded, but no much larger clone differs from it by a single base. V loses 5 bases at its end and J loses 12 bases; junction bases beyond the gene matches: 12. The CDR3 contains 15 residues, cysteine and phenylalanine counted. Here the CDR3 DNA is all that survives: 45 bases in frame from base 1. Reading the germline V gene (reference sequence) gives CDR1 LNHDA and CDR2 SQIVND. The Qiagen DNeasy kit was used to extract genomic DNA both from unsorted PBMCs and from the negatively selected CD4+ and CD8+ fractions. TCR beta CDR3 regions were amplified by immunoSEQ multiplex PCR using primers annealing to V and J segments. Amplification bias was minimized using a synthetic immune receptor repertoire, and residual bias was removed computationally after sequencing. As for the authors' bioinformatics: Custom Python scripts were used to quantify repertoire diversity as the Shannon entropy index. Unsorted, CD4+ and CD8+ repertoires were analyzed separately, except in combined analyses where CD4+ and CD8+ sequences were merged in silico. A clone was considered expanded if an increase in frequency of at least 2-fold after treatment relative to C1D1 was found, and a pseudocount of 0.5 was applied to clones undetected at baseline. Clones with 0 or 1 copy at C1D1 were classified as singleton clones, and clones with 2 or more copies were classified as non-singleton clones. Clones expanded in unsorted samples were assigned a CD4+, CD8+ or unknown annotation through matching of protein sequences in sorted samples from the same patient. Wilcoxon tests on paired samples were used to test diversity changes from C1D1 to C4D1. Entries here come from immuneACCESS through TCRdb and include only in-frame sequences with V and J called. Some clones fail to appear in such tables; in the studies checked, an unresolved V gene covers under half of the shortfall, and the cause of the remainder is unknown. That table is the source of V, J and clone size, and D and trimming were worked out from the DNA. The sample table lists some 46,000 clones, around 81% of them with a count of one. Of the sample, about 20% falls within the top ten clones.

The sample's time point label, decoded: cycle 2 day 1 (C2D1) of nivolumab. Every trial patient had relapsed after autologous stem cell transplantation, and cohorts A, B and C differed in prior brentuximab vedotin exposure. The trial cohort comprised approximately 55 patients with relapsed/refractory classical Hodgkin lymphoma whose best overall responses were complete response, partial response or progressive disease. Single-agent nivolumab was administered to trial patients in the multi-cohort phase II CheckMate 205 trial. An independent review committee assessed best overall response using the 2007 International Working Group response criteria. Trial PBMCs were collected immediately before nivolumab initiation (C1D1) and during therapy at cycle 2 day 1 and cycle 4 day 1. Peripheral blood was collected in 8 mL Vacutainer Cell Preparation Tubes, from which PBMCs were isolated by centrifugation and then cryopreserved.

The data are from a study of PD-1 blockade in classical Hodgkin lymphoma (dated by TCRdb to the early 2020s). As for the study more broadly: Nivolumab dosing was 3 mg/kg intravenously every 2 weeks, continuing until either disease progression or unacceptable toxicity. The study used TCR beta sequencing and CyTOF to define a peripheral blood immune signature of response to PD-1 blockade in classical Hodgkin lymphoma. Overall study outcomes, separate from this receptor: Diversity was lower in patients who began nivolumab less than 1 year after ASCT, so these patients were left out of later analyses to avoid confounding by immune reconstitution. The study covered only a single clinical trial cohort, and the causes of the repertoire differences, possibly disease activity or prior therapy, were still not defined. By C4D1, a significant rise was seen in CD4+ TCR diversity but not in CD8+ TCR diversity (p=0.0027 vs p=0.16), and the rise was most apparent among complete responders (p=0.02). Baseline TCR diversity was reported to be lower in newly diagnosed patients than in healthy donors and to be lower still in relapsed/refractory patients. Baseline diversity similar to that of newly diagnosed patients was observed in trial patients achieving complete response, whereas significantly lower diversity was observed in partial responders and progressors.

This material consisted of peripheral blood mononuclear cells (PBMCs), taken before the second cycle of nivolumab. The sequence joins TRBV19 to TRBJ2-1, and 11 bases in between align with TRBD2. This TCR came from a human donor with classical Hodgkin lymphoma. The CDR3 is CASSSLAGGPLGQFF. The base sequence is TGTGCCAGTAGTTCGCTAGCGGGAGGCCCGCTTGGGCAGTTCTTC.